This note documents a single T cell receptor (beta chain) sequence. Trimming removed 4 bases from V and 0 bases from J; junction bases left unmatched: 4. Germline CDR1 KGHSH, CDR2 LQKENI. CDR3 length: 16 residues. Profiled with immunoSEQ multiplex PCR; TCRdb holds only in-frame clones, not every one. The repertoire holds under 50,000 clones, with about 90% as singletons. This record comes from a study of blood T cell repertoires in COVID-19. The wider study: The cDNA or gDNA used as material had been derived from T cells, B-cell-depleted T cells, or PBMCs.

Sequencing was performed on peripheral blood. The receptor's source is a human donor in a cohort sampled during active COVID-19. The J gene is TRBJ2-2, the V gene TRBV18; 8 nucleotides match TRBD2. For the CDR3, the DNA is TGTGCCAGCTCACTCTTAGCGGGGCCGAACACCGGGGAGCTGTTTTTT. Residues: CASSLLAGPNTGELFF. The whole variable domain, remainder taken from reference TRBV18 and TRBJ2-2, is NAGVMQNPRHLVRRRGQEARLRCSPMKGHSHVYWYRQLPEEGLKFMVYLQKENIIDESGMPKERFSAEFPKEGPSILRIQQVVRGDSAAYFCASSLLAGPNTGELFFGEGSRLTVL.